Listed below are T cell receptor beta chains from one sample, sequenced in a study of blood T cell repertoires in COVID-19. Only in-frame clones appear in the TCRdb table, and some are missing; sequencing was by immunoSEQ multiplex PCR. The data show about 100,000 clones, with under 90% seen just once and roughly 13% held by the top ten. The sequenced sample was peripheral blood. Receptors originate from a human donor in a cohort sampled during active COVID-19. Each CDR3 is given with its conserved first and last residue. A D gene is named only where the DNA matches it firmly. Not all rows give a size; the values are once, few, many and, for expanded clones, a class.

DNA	CDR3	J	V	D	size
TGTGCCAGCAGGGGGGGGCGCACAGATACGCAGTATTTT	CASRGGRTDTQYF	TRBJ2-3	TRBV12-3/TRBV12-4	-	-
TGTGCCAGCTCACCACCGATTACTAGCGGAATCACAGATACGCAGTATTTT	CASSPPITSGITDTQYF	TRBJ2-3	TRBV18	TRBD2	-
TGTGCCAGCAGTGAAGCCTCGCGGGCCGAGACCCAGTACTTC	CASSEASRAETQYF	TRBJ2-5	TRBV2	-	-
TGTGCCAGCAGCCGACGTCTAGCGGGGAATTACGAGCAGTACTTC	CASSRRLAGNYEQYF	TRBJ2-7	TRBV7-6	TRBD2	-
TGCAGTGCTAGTGATAGGACTAGCGTACTAGACGAGCAGTTCTTC	CSASDRTSVLDEQFF	TRBJ2-1	TRBV20-1	TRBD2	-
TGTGCCAGCCAGGTGAAAAATTCACCCCTCCACTTT	CASQVKNSPLHF	TRBJ1-6	TRBV19	-	-
TGTGCCAGCAGTTTTCGTCCGGGTAGTTACGAGCAGTACTTC	CASSFRPGSYEQYF	TRBJ2-7	TRBV27	-	-
TGTGCCAGCAGTTACTCACAGAATTCACCCCTCCACTTT	CASSYSQNSPLHF	TRBJ1-6	TRBV6-2/TRBV6-3	-	-
TGTGCCAGCAGTTTGTGGGCAGGGAACACTGAAGCTTTCTTT	CASSLWAGNTEAFF	TRBJ1-1	TRBV6-5	-	-
TGTGCCAGCAGTTTGGGGGGGCATACAGATACGCAGTATTTT	CASSLGGHTDTQYF	TRBJ2-3	TRBV28	-	-
TGCAGTGCTAGTCCAGGGGGCCGGAGCAATCAGCCCCAGCATTTT	CSASPGGRSNQPQHF	TRBJ1-5	TRBV20-1	TRBD1	few
TGCGCCAGCAGCTTGGGGGACAGGGATGAGCAGTACTTC	CASSLGDRDEQYF	TRBJ2-7	TRBV5-1	TRBD1	-
TGTGCCAGCAGCGTAGTCAAGGACAGGGTCCCCTACGAGCAGTACTTC	CASSVVKDRVPYEQYF	TRBJ2-7	TRBV9	TRBD1	-
TGTGCCAGCAGCTTAAGGGGTAACTATGGCTACACCTTC	CASSLRGNYGYTF	TRBJ1-2	TRBV7-9	-	-
TGTGCCAGCAGTTTAAGACTAGCGGTATCAACCTCCTACGAGCAGTACTTC	CASSLRLAVSTSYEQYF	TRBJ2-7	TRBV27	TRBD2	-
TGTGCCAGCAGTGATTCAGGGGCCCATAGCACAGATACGCAGTATTTT	CASSDSGAHSTDTQYF	TRBJ2-3	TRBV6-1	-	-
TGTGCCTCAGACAACCCGAACACTGAAGCTTTCTTT	CASDNPNTEAFF	TRBJ1-1	TRBV30	-	few